A few counts support the clone carrying this T cell receptor beta chain. This specimen belongs to a study of identical twins. MiXCR, run by TCRdb on the 5' RACE reads, gives a single entry per CDR3 protein. The table records 500,000 to 700,000 distinct CDR3 sequences, less than 9% of them present only once. CDR1 is WNHNN and CDR2 is SYGVQD in the germline V gene (reference sequence). The CDR3 extends over 12 amino acids. Trimming pared 3 bases from V and 7 bases from J, leaving 9 bases between. These data were also reused for a study on yellow fever vaccine responses in identical twins.

This TCR came from a woman younger than 35 in good health. The chain employs TRBV10-1 and TRBJ1-2; D is ambiguous. Source material: PBMCs. The CDR3 reads CASSDTLGGYTF. In nucleotides, the CDR3 is TGCGCCAGCAGTGACACCCTGGGTGGCTACACCTTC.